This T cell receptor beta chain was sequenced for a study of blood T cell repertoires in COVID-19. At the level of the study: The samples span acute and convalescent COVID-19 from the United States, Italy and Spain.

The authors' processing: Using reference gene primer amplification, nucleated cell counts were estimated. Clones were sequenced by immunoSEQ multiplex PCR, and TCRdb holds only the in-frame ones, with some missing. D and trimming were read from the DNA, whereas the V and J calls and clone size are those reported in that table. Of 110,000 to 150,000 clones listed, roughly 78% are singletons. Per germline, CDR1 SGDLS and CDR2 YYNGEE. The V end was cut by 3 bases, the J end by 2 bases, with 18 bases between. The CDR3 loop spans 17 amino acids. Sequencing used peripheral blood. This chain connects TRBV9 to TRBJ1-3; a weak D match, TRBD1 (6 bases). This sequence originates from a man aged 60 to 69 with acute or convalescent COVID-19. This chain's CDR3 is CASSESRTGSPGNTIYF. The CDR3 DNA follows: TGTGCCAGCAGCGAGTCCCGAACAGGGTCACCTGGAAACACCATATATTTT.